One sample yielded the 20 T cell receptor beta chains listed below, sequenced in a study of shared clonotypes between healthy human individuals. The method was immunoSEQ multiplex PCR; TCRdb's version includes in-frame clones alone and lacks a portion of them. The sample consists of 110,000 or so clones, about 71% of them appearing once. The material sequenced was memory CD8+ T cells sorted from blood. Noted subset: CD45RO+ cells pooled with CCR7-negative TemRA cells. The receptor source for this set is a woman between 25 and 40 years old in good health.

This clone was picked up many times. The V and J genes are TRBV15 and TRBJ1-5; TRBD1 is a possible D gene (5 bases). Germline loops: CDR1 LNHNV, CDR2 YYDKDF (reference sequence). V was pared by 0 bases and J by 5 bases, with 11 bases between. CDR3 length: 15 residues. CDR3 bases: TGTGCCACCAGCAGAGACAATGGGGCAGATCAGCCCCAGCATTTT. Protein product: CATSRDNGADQPQHF.

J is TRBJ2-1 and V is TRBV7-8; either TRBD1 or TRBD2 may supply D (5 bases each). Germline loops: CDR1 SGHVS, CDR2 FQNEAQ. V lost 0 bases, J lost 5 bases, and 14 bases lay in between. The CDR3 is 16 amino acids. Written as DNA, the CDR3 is TGTGCCAGCAGCTTAGCGGCGGCCGGGGCCAACAATGAGCAGTTCTTC. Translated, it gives CASSLAAAGANNEQFF.

CDR3: CASSPLRVTGSYRGTEAFF. The CDR3 DNA is TGTGCCAGCAGCCCTCTTCGGGTTACAGGGTCCTATCGGGGCACTGAAGCTTTCTTT. This chain joins TRBV13 and TRBJ1-1, with a weak D call TRBD1 (6 bases). The CDR3 is 19 residues long. The V and J ends lost 5 bases and 4 bases respectively, with 29 bases between them. Germline V gene lookup returns CDR1 PRHDT and CDR2 FYEKMQ (reference sequence).

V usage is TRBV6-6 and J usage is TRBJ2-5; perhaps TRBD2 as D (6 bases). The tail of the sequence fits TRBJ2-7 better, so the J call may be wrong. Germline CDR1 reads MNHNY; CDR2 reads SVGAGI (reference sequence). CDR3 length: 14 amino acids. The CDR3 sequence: CASSYSGLEYEQYF. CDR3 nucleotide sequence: TGTGCCAGCAGTTACTCGGGACTGGAGTACGAGCAGTACTTC.

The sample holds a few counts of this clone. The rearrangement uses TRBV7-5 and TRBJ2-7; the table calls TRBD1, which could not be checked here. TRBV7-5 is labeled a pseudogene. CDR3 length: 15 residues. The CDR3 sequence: CVRSLPANRPYEQYF. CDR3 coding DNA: TGTGTCAGAAGCTTACCGGCGAACAGGCCCTACGAGCAGTACTTC.

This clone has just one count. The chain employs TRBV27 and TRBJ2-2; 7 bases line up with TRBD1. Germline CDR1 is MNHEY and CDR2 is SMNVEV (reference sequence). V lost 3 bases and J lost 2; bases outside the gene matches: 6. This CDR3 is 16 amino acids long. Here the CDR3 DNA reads TGTGCCAGCAGTTTTTTGGGACAGACCAACACCGGGGAGCTGTTTTTT. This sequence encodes CASSFLGQTNTGELFF.

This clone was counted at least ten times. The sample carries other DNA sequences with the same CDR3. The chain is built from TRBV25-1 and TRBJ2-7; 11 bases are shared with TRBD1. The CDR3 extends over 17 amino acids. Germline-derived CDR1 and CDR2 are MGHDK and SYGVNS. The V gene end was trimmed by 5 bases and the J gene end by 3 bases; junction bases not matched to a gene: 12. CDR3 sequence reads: CASSTHRTGGWDYEQYF. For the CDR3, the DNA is TGTGCCAGCAGTACCCATAGGACAGGGGGCTGGGACTACGAGCAGTACTTC.

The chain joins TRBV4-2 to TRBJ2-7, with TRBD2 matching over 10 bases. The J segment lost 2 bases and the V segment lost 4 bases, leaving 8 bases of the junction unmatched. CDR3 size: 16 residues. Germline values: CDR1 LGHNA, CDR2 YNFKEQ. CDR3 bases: TGTGCCAGCAGCCGATCTTTAGGACTAGCGGCCTACGAGCAGTACTTC. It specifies CASSRSLGLAAYEQYF.

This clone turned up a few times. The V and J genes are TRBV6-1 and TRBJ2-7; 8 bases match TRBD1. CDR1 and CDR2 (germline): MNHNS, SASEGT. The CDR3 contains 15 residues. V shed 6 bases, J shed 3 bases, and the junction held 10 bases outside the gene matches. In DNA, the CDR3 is TGTGCCAGCAGGCCCGGACAGGGAGCAATCTACGAGCAGTACTTC. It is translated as CASRPGQGAIYEQYF.

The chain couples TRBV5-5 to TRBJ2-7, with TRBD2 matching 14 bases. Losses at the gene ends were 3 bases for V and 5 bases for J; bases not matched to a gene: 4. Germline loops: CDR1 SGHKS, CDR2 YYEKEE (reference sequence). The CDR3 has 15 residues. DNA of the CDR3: TGTGCCAGCAGCTGGGGACTAGCGGGAGTAAACGAGCAGTACTTC. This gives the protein CASSWGLAGVNEQYF.

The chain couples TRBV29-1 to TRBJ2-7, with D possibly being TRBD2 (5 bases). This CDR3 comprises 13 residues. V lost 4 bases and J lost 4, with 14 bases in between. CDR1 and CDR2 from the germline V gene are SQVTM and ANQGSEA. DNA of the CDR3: TGCAGCGTTGGTAACGCCGAGGGATACGAGCAGTACTTC. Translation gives CSVGNAEGYEQYF.

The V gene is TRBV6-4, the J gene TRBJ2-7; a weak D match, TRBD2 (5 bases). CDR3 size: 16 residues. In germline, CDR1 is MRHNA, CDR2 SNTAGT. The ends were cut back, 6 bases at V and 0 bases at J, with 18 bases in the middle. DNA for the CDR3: TGTGCCAGCAGCAGCGGCCGAGTGCGAGGCTCCTACGAGCAGTACTTC. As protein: CASSSGRVRGSYEQYF.

The CDR3 DNA sequence: TGTGCCAGCAGTGAAGGGACAGGGGTTCAGCCCCAGCATTTT. It specifies CASSEGTGVQPQHF. V is TRBV25-1 and J is TRBJ1-5; 10 nucleotides agree with TRBD1. Germline CDR1 reads MGHDK; CDR2 reads SYGVNS. Germline trimming cut 2 bases from V and 6 bases from J; bases unmatched to any gene: 1. There are 14 residues in the CDR3.

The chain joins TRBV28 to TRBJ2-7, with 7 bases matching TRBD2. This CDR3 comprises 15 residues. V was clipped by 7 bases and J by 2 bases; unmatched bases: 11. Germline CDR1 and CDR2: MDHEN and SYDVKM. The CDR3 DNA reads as TGTGCCAGCACAGTAGGGGACTATCACACCTACGAGCAGTACTTC. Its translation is CASTVGDYHTYEQYF.

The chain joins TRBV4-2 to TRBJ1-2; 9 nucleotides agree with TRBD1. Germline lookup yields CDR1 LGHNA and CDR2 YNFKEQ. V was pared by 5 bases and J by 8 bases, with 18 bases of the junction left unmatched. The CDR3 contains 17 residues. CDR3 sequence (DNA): TGTGCCAGCAGCTCGGTGGGACAGGGAGCGACTGAGGTGGGCTACACCTTC. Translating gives CASSSVGQGATEVGYTF.

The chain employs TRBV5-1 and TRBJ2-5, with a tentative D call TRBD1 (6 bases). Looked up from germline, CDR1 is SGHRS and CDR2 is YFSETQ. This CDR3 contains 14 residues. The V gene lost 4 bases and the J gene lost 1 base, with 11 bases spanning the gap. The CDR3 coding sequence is TGCGCCAGCAGCAGGTGGGACACCCAAGAGACCCAGTACTTC. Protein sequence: CASSRWDTQETQYF.

The CDR3, as DNA: TGTGCCAGCACCTTACCAGGGAGCAATCAGCCCCAGCATTTT. This translates into CASTLPGSNQPQHF. The rearrangement links TRBV28 to TRBJ1-5; perhaps TRBD1 as D (5 bases). The CDR3 length is 14 residues. Germline assignment: CDR1 MDHEN and CDR2 SYDVKM. The germline V and J ends were trimmed by 7 bases and 1 base, with 11 bases remaining between them.

The CDR3, as DNA: TGTGCCAGCAGCCCCTGGACAGGGTTTATCGGGGAGCTGTTTTTT. Amino acid sequence: CASSPWTGFIGELFF. The V call is TRBV7-9, the J call TRBJ2-2; the match to TRBD1 covers 8 bases. The germline V gene encodes CDR1 SEHNR and CDR2 FQNEAQ (reference sequence). This CDR3 comprises 15 residues. V gave up 5 bases and J gave up 7 bases; unmatched junction bases: 9.

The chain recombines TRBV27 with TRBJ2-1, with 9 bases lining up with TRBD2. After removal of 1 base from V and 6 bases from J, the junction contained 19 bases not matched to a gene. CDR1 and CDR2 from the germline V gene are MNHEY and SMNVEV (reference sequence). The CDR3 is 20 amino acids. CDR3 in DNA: TGTGCCAGCAGTTTATTTAGGCTAGCGGGACCCTCCCCTAAGGGCAATGAGCAGTTCTTC. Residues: CASSLFRLAGPSPKGNEQFF.

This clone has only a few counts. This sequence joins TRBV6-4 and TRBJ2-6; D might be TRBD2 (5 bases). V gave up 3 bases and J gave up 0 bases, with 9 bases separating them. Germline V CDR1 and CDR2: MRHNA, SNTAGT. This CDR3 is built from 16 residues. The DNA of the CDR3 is TGTGCCAGCAGTGAAGCGGAGAGCTCTGGGGCCAACGTCCTGACTTTC. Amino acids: CASSEAESSGANVLTF.